Here is one T cell receptor beta chain with its context. Its target is unknown. Sequencing was performed with immunoSEQ multiplex PCR; in TCRdb, only in-frame clones are kept and a portion is missing. The data contain fewer than 110,000 clones, 80% to 90% of them singletons. This entry belongs to a study of T cell responses to AZD1222 COVID-19 vaccine. Study summary: Recipients boosted at about 4 weeks or about 12 weeks are pooled. Whole-study results and caveats: At baseline, just five or six AZD1222 recipients tested seropositive. Spike-specific TCR breadth and depth went up after people got two AZD1222 doses.

With V trimmed by 7 bases and J by 4 bases, 5 bases remained unmatched. Germline V gene lookup returns CDR1 MDHEN and CDR2 SYDVKM. The CDR3 loop spans 13 amino acids. The chain uses TRBV28 and TRBJ1-1, with 8 bases that match TRBD1. The source material was peripheral blood, sampled on day 0 of AZD1222 vaccination. The TCR was taken from an adult in good health. CDR3 sequence: CASTNDRGTEAFF. CDR3 coding DNA: TGTGCCAGCACTAATGACAGGGGCACTGAAGCTTTCTTT.